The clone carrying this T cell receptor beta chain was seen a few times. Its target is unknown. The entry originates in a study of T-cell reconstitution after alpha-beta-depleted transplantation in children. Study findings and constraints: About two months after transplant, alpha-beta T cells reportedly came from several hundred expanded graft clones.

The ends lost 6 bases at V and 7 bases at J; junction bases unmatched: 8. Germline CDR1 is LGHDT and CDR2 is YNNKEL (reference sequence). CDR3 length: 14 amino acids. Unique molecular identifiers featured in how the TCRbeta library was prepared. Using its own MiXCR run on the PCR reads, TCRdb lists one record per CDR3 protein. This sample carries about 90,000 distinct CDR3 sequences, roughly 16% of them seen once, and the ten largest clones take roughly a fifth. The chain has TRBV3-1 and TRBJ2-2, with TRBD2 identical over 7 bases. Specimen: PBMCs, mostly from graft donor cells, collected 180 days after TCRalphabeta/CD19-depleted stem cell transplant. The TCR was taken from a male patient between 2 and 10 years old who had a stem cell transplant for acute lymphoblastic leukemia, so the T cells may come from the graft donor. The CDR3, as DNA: TGTGCCAGCAGTAAGCGGGGTGCAATCGGGGAGCTGTTTTTT. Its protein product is CASSKRGAIGELFF. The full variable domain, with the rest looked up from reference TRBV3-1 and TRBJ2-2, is DTAVSQTPKYLVTQMGNDKSIKCEQNLGHDTMYWYKQDSKKFLKIMFSYNNKELIINETVPNRFSPKSPDKAHLNLHINSLELGDSAVYFCASSKRGAIGELFFGEGSRLTVL.